This entry is about one TCR beta chain. TCR beta rearrangements were amplified from peripheral blood genomic DNA. These data are taken from a study of T cell repertoires in aging, cancer and after chemotherapy. Per the germline V gene, CDR1 is DFQATT and CDR2 is SNEGSKA (reference sequence). The CDR3 covers 15 residues. The V gene lost 3 bases and the J gene lost 1 base, with 16 bases spanning the gap. TRB rearrangements spanning V, D and J were amplified using mixed TRB-A/B primers. TCRdb analysed the multiplex PCR reads with MiXCR anew, one entry per CDR3 protein. The sample lists 1,700 or so distinct CDR3 sequences, roughly 31% occurring once.

The TCR originated in a human donor with a blood cancer. The rearrangement links TRBV20-1 to TRBJ2-7, with D perhaps matching TRBD2 (7 bases). Sequencing input: blood. The CDR3 nucleotides read TGCAGTGCTAGTCCCCGGCGGGGGCTTTCCTACGAGCAGTACTTC. As protein: CSASPRRGLSYEQYF.